Shown below are 26 T cell receptor beta chains from a single sample sequenced in a study of blood T cell repertoires in COVID-19. Some clones are missing from TCRdb's copy, which holds only in-frame ones; the method was immunoSEQ multiplex PCR. The sample shows about 80,000 clones, around 82% of them seen only once. The specimen sequenced was peripheral blood. These receptors were obtained from a man older than 75 with active or convalescent COVID-19.

The chain has TRBV3-1 (or the pseudogene TRBV3-2) and TRBJ1-1; possibly TRBD1 for D (6 bases). This CDR3 region has 14 residues. V gave up 1 base and J gave up 3 bases, with 9 bases separating them. Germline V gene sequence: CDR1 LGHDT, CDR2 YNNKEL (reference sequence). The chain's CDR3 is CASSQAGQYTEAFF. Written as DNA, the CDR3 is TGTGCCAGCAGCCAAGCTGGACAGTACACTGAAGCTTTCTTT.

The rearrangement uses TRBV2 and TRBJ1-3; D remains ambiguous. There are 11 residues in the CDR3. Germline CDR1 is SNHLY and CDR2 is FYNNEI. V was clipped by 2 bases and J by 8 bases, with 4 bases between them. The CDR3: CASSEIYTIYF. In nucleotides, the CDR3 is TGTGCCAGCAGTGAAATATACACCATATATTTT.

In DNA form, the CDR3 reads TGTGCCAGCAGCGTGGCCCCCCGGACAGGGACTGAAGCTTTCTTT. This sequence encodes CASSVAPRTGTEAFF. V is TRBV9 and J is TRBJ1-1; 8 bases map to TRBD1. Germline values: CDR1 SGDLS, CDR2 YYNGEE. V lost 2 bases to trimming and J lost 5 bases; unmatched junction nucleotides: 8. This CDR3 has 15 residues.

The V call is TRBV28, the J call TRBJ1-5; 8 nucleotides line up with TRBD1. V lost 5 bases and J lost 5; bases outside the gene matches: 8. Germline V gives CDR1 MDHEN, CDR2 SYDVKM. The length of the CDR3 is 15 residues. This CDR3 is CASSPGQGDHQPQHF. The CDR3 nucleotides are TGTGCCAGCAGTCCCGGACAGGGCGATCATCAGCCCCAGCATTTT. The full variable domain, with the rest looked up from reference TRBV28 and TRBJ1-5, is DVKVTQSSRYLVKRTGEKVFLECVQDMDHENMFWYRQDPGLGLRLIYFSYDVKMKEKGDIPEGYSVSREKKERFSLILESASTNQTSMYLCASSPGQGDHQPQHFGDGTRLSIL.

This chain links TRBV30 with TRBJ2-7; a weak D match, TRBD2 (5 bases). CDR1 and CDR2 from the germline V gene are GTSNPN and SVGIG (reference sequence). The CDR3 is made up of 13 amino acids. Trimming pared 3 bases from V and 6 bases from J, leaving 15 bases between. CDR3 bases: TGTGCCTGGAGGCCGACGGGGTACGGCGAGCAGTACTTC. It translates to CAWRPTGYGEQYF.

The rearrangement uses TRBV6-5 and TRBJ2-1; 10 bases are a match to TRBD1. Germline V gives CDR1 MNHEY, CDR2 SVGAGI. The CDR3 consists of 13 residues. J was trimmed by 7 bases and V by 8 bases; bases with no gene match: 5. The CDR3: CASDRGLKNEQFF. The DNA for the CDR3 is TGTGCCAGCGACAGGGGGCTAAAGAATGAGCAGTTCTTC.

The rearrangement uses TRBV2 and TRBJ1-5; maybe TRBD1 (5 bases). Germline CDR1 is SNHLY and CDR2 is FYNNEI. Between the trimmed V and J ends, which lost 5 bases and 2 bases, there was a span of 13 bases. The CDR3 sequence is 15 residues long. The CDR3 reads CASSPSRAGNQPQHF. The CDR3 DNA is TGTGCCAGCAGTCCTTCCAGGGCAGGCAATCAGCCCCAGCATTTT.

DNA for the CDR3: TGTGCCAGCAGTTTGGAGGGGCTCGGCACTGAAGCTTTCTTT. Residues: CASSLEGLGTEAFF. The rearrangement joins TRBV28 to TRBJ1-1; D is possibly TRBD1 (5 bases). The CDR3 totals 14 residues. Looked up from germline, CDR1 is MDHEN and CDR2 is SYDVKM. Deletions cut 3 bases from V and 4 bases from J, with 12 bases between.

This clone appeared a few times. Other DNA sequences in the sample encode the same CDR3. V usage is TRBV10-3 and J usage is TRBJ1-5, with TRBD1 matching over 10 bases. CDR1 and CDR2 (germline): ENHRY, SYGVKD. The CDR3 loop spans 16 amino acids. Unmatched junction bases numbered 8, after V lost 9 bases and J lost 0 bases. In DNA form, the CDR3 reads TGTGCCATTGGGACAGGGGAGGGGGGTAGCAATCAGCCCCAGCATTTT. It specifies CAIGTGEGGSNQPQHF.

The rearrangement joins TRBV3-1 (or the pseudogene TRBV3-2) to TRBJ1-1; D may be TRBD1 (6 bases). Looked up from germline, CDR1 is LGHDT and CDR2 is YNNKEL (reference sequence). Trimming shortened V by 2 bases and J by 4 bases, and 17 bases separated the two germline ends. The CDR3 covers 16 residues. For the CDR3, the DNA is TGTGCCAGCAGCCAACCGGGAGGCAGGGGAAGCACTGAAGCTTTCTTT. Protein product: CASSQPGGRGSTEAFF.

This chain links TRBV7-6 with TRBJ2-7, with 12 positions matching TRBD2. Germline CDR1 and CDR2: SGHVS and FNYEAQ. CDR3 size: 15 residues. Trimming took 5 bases from V and 7 from J; bases not matched to a gene: 9. CDR3 loop: CASSRLAGALVEQYF. Here the CDR3 DNA reads TGTGCCAGCAGCCGACTAGCGGGAGCCCTCGTGGAGCAGTACTTC. Full variable domain (outside the CDR3, taken from reference TRBV7-6 and TRBJ2-7): GAGVSQSPRYKVTKRGQDVALRCDPISGHVSLYWYRQALGQGPEFLTYFNYEAQQDKSGLPNDRFSAERPEGSISTLTIQRTEQRDSAMYRCASSRLAGALVEQYFGPGTRLTVT.

The V and J genes are TRBV5-8 and TRBJ1-2; the match to TRBD1 covers 9 bases. J was trimmed by 8 bases and V by 3 bases; bases with no gene match: 11. The CDR3 has 15 residues. Germline V CDR1 and CDR2: SGHTS, YDEGEE. The CDR3 region has the DNA TGTGCCAGCAGCTGGACAGGGGCTGATGCTGGGGGCTACACCTTC. Its protein product is CASSWTGADAGGYTF.

This clone was seen just once. The rearrangement uses TRBV30 and TRBJ1-2, with 8 positions matching TRBD1. Losses at the gene ends were 4 bases for V and 7 bases for J; bases not matched to a gene: 8. The CDR3 totals 13 residues. The V gene's germline CDR1 is GTSNPN and CDR2 SVGIG (reference sequence). The CDR3 DNA follows: TGTGCCTGGAAGCTACAGGGGGGGACTGGCTACACCTTC. Amino acids: CAWKLQGGTGYTF.

In its sample, this clone was seen a few times. The rearrangement joins TRBV5-1 to TRBJ1-3, with TRBD1 matching over 8 bases. V lost 1 base to trimming and J lost 8 bases; unmatched junction nucleotides: 5. Per germline, CDR1 SGHRS and CDR2 YFSETQ. This CDR3 is 14 amino acids long. CDR3 amino acids: CASSLRQGADTIYF. In DNA, the CDR3 is TGCGCCAGCAGCTTGAGGCAGGGGGCAGACACCATATATTTT.

In its sample, this clone was seen once. The chain combines TRBV5-4 with TRBJ2-7; 7 bases are shared with TRBD1. Germline CDR1 and CDR2: SGHNT and YYREEE (reference sequence). The CDR3 is 16 amino acids. The V segment lost 6 bases and the J segment 2 bases; nucleotides outside the gene matches: 14. The CDR3 spells CASNPDPGQATYEQYF. Here the CDR3 DNA reads TGTGCCAGCAACCCGGACCCAGGACAGGCGACCTACGAGCAGTACTTC.

The chain is built from TRBV6-6 and TRBJ2-6, with D unresolved. This CDR3 has 15 residues. Germline V gene sequence: CDR1 MNHNY, CDR2 SVGAGI (reference sequence). Trimming stripped 1 base from V and 6 bases from J, with 10 bases between. The CDR3 loop is CASSYLTAEANVLTF. The CDR3 DNA reads TGTGCCAGCAGTTACTTGACCGCGGAGGCCAACGTCCTGACTTTC.

The chain links TRBV9 to TRBJ1-1; weak D call: TRBD1 (5 bases). V dropped 6 bases and J dropped 1 base, with 10 bases sitting between them. CDR1 is SGDLS and CDR2 is YYNGEE in the germline V gene. This CDR3 is built from 13 residues. In DNA, the CDR3 is TGTGCCAGCAATGTGGGGGGGAACACTGAAGCTTTCTTT. It specifies CASNVGGNTEAFF.

The V and J genes are TRBV12-3 or TRBV12-4 and TRBJ1-5; a weak D match, TRBD1 (6 bases). This CDR3 spans 13 amino acids. The V gene lost 2 bases and the J gene lost 7 bases, with 9 bases spanning the gap. In DNA, the CDR3 is TGTGCCAGCAGTTTAAACAGGGACCAGCCCCAGCATTTT. Its translation is CASSLNRDQPQHF.

J is TRBJ2-7 and V is TRBV5-4, with D possibly being TRBD1 (5 bases). V shed 0 bases and J shed 4 bases, with 11 bases lying between them. The CDR3 is 14 amino acids. The germline CDR1 and CDR2 sequences are SGHNT and YYREEE (reference sequence). CDR3 sequence (DNA): TGTGCCAGCAGCTTGGACAGGACGTCGTACGAGCAGTACTTC. Its protein product is CASSLDRTSYEQYF. The full variable domain, its missing parts supplied by reference TRBV5-4 and TRBJ2-7, is ETGVTQSPTHLIKTRGQQVTLRCSSQSGHNTVSWYQQALGQGPQFIFQYYREEENGRGNFPPRFSGLQFPNYSSELNVNALELDDSALYLCASSLDRTSYEQYFGPGTRLTVT.

The chain has TRBV20-1 and TRBJ2-7; D is possibly TRBD1 (6 bases). Trimming stripped 8 bases from V and 1 base from J, with 9 bases between. From germline, CDR1 is DFQATT and CDR2 SNEGSKA (reference sequence). The CDR3 contains 11 residues. CDR3 region: CSSGQSYEQYF. CDR3 bases: TGCAGTTCCGGACAGTCCTACGAGCAGTACTTC.

The rearrangement links TRBV18 to TRBJ2-7; D uncertain. The germline gives CDR1 KGHSH, CDR2 LQKENI. V was pared by 1 base and J by 0 bases, with 13 bases between. The CDR3 contains 16 residues. CDR3 bases: TGTGCCAGCTCACCACACCCCGCGCCCAACTCCTACGAGCAGTACTTC. Translation: CASSPHPAPNSYEQYF. The variable domain in full, with the rest retrieved from reference TRBV18 and TRBJ2-7, is NAGVMQNPRHLVRRRGQEARLRCSPMKGHSHVYWYRQLPEEGLKFMVYLQKENIIDESGMPKERFSAEFPKEGPSILRIQQVVRGDSAAYFCASSPHPAPNSYEQYFGPGTRLTVT.

The chain has TRBV7-8 and TRBJ1-2, with 9 nucleotides matching TRBD1. CDR3 length: 15 amino acids. Germline V CDR1 and CDR2: SGHVS, FQNEAQ. Trimming took 6 bases from V and 6 from J; bases not matched to a gene: 11. The CDR3 DNA follows: TGTGCCAGCAGACCCTCCGGGACAGGGCAGAATGGCTACACCTTC. Its translation is CASRPSGTGQNGYTF. Combining the CDR3 with reference TRBV7-8 and TRBJ1-2 gives the whole variable domain GAGVSQSPRYKVAKRGQDVALRCDPISGHVSLFWYQQALGQGPEFLTYFQNEAQLDKSGLPSDRFFAERPEGSVSTLKIQRTQQEDSAVYLCASRPSGTGQNGYTFGSGTRLTVV.

The rearrangement joins TRBV7-2 to TRBJ2-1; TRBD2 matches 8 bases. The CDR3 sequence is 18 residues long. Unmatched junction bases numbered 13, after V lost 2 bases and J lost 4 bases. CDR1 and CDR2 from the germline V gene are SGHTA and FQGNSA. The CDR3: CASSLMGLAGTTYNEQFF. The CDR3 bases are TGTGCCAGCAGCTTAATGGGGCTAGCGGGCACTACTTACAATGAGCAGTTCTTC.

This chain links TRBV9 with TRBJ2-7, with 10 positions matching TRBD2. V was clipped by 0 bases and J by 7 bases; unmatched bases: 16. Germline V lookup: CDR1 SGDLS, CDR2 YYNGEE. The CDR3 is 18 amino acids. The CDR3 DNA is TGTGCCAGCAGCGTAGGCCTAGCGGGAGTATCCTCCCCTAGTGAGCAGTACTTC. This encodes CASSVGLAGVSSPSEQYF.

The J gene is TRBJ1-4, the V gene TRBV30, with D possibly matching TRBD1 (5 bases). This CDR3 contains 16 residues. V was clipped by 2 bases and J by 7 bases, with 20 bases between them. CDR1 and CDR2 (germline): GTSNPN, SVGIG (reference sequence). In nucleotides, the CDR3 is TGTGCCTGGAGTCTGCCGGGCGCAGGGCTCGGTGAAAAACTGTTTTTT. Translating gives CAWSLPGAGLGEKLFF. Full variable domain (missing parts from reference TRBV30 and TRBJ1-4): SQTIHQWPATLVQPVGSPLSLECTVEGTSNPNLYWYRQAAGRGLQLLFYSVGIGQISSEVPQNLSASRPQDRQFILSSKKLLLSDSGFYLCAWSLPGAGLGEKLFFGSGTQLSVL.

The rearrangement links TRBV28 to TRBJ1-1; D not certain. This CDR3 contains 14 residues. Germline V gives CDR1 MDHEN, CDR2 SYDVKM. Deletions cut 7 bases from V and 4 bases from J, with 16 bases between. The CDR3 DNA sequence: TGTGCCAGCACCCGGCCGGGGTCGGCCACTGAAGCTTTCTTT. Protein product: CASTRPGSATEAFF.